This is a list of T cell receptor beta chains from one sample in a study of blood T cell repertoires in COVID-19. TCRdb keeps only in-frame clones here, not all; method: immunoSEQ multiplex PCR. The sample lists 150,000 or so clones; just over 85% were seen once. Sequenced input: PBMCs or T cells enriched from blood (not recorded which). These receptors were taken from a man in his fifties who had recovered from COVID-19. Both conserved end residues are part of each CDR3. D genes are given only for firm matches. Expanded clones are given a class, and other clones once, few, many or no size at all.

d_call	j_call	v_call	clone_size	cdr3_aa	cdr3_nt
-	TRBJ2-2	TRBV28	once	CASSLVSTGPNTGELFF	TGTGCCAGCAGTTTAGTGTCGACAGGACCGAACACCGGGGAGCTGTTTTTT
TRBD1	TRBJ1-4	TRBV7-9	once	CASSLEGGNEKLFF	TGTGCCAGCAGCTTAGAAGGGGGCAATGAAAAACTGTTTTTT
-	TRBJ2-3	TRBV29-1	-	CSVETGTDTQYF	TGCAGCGTTGAAACAGGCACAGATACGCAGTATTTT
TRBD1	TRBJ1-2	TRBV6-5	-	CASSRDRTYGYTF	TGTGCCAGCAGTCGGGACAGAACTTATGGCTACACCTTC
-	TRBJ1-1	TRBV18	-	CASSPIKAVNTEAFF	TGTGCCAGCTCACCAATCAAGGCGGTGAACACTGAAGCTTTCTTT
-	TRBJ2-1	TRBV11-2	-	CASSLVTVRGEQFF	TGTGCCAGCAGCTTAGTGACCGTACGAGGTGAGCAGTTCTTC
-	TRBJ1-6	TRBV27	once	CASSFHIGQTKGSWPPLHF	TGTGCCAGCAGTTTTCACATCGGACAGACTAAGGGTAGTTGGCCACCCCTCCACTTT
TRBD2	TRBJ2-7	TRBV18	-	CASSPPGLADYEQYF	TGTGCCAGCTCACCACCAGGACTAGCGGACTACGAGCAGTACTTC
TRBD1	TRBJ1-6	TRBV5-4	few	CASSPSTGVRNSPLHF	TGTGCCAGCAGCCCCTCGACAGGGGTGCGGAATTCACCCCTCCACTTT
TRBD2	TRBJ2-3	TRBV3-1/TRBV3-2	-	CASSRLGEGDTQYF	TGTGCCAGCAGCCGTTTAGGGGAGGGCGATACGCAGTATTTT
TRBD1	TRBJ2-2	TRBV28	-	CASWAGTGVTGELFF	TGTGCCAGTTGGGCAGGGACAGGGGTCACCGGGGAGCTGTTTTTT
-	TRBJ1-1	TRBV4-2	-	CASSHFGTRENTEAFF	TGTGCCAGCAGCCACTTCGGGACAAGGGAGAACACTGAAGCTTTCTTT
TRBD1	TRBJ1-6	TRBV29-1	-	CSAGTGNSPLHF	TGCAGCGCCGGGACAGGGAATTCACCCCTCCACTTT
TRBD1	TRBJ1-5	TRBV5-6	-	CASSRDRGRNQPQHF	TGTGCCAGCAGCCGGGACAGGGGGCGGAATCAGCCCCAGCATTTT
TRBD1	TRBJ2-2	TRBV5-1	-	CASSSRGTGANTGELFF	TGCGCCAGCAGCTCAAGGGGGACAGGAGCGAACACCGGGGAGCTGTTTTTT
TRBD2	TRBJ2-2	TRBV5-1	-	CASSLSGRVDLTGELFF	TGCGCCAGCAGCTTAAGCGGGAGGGTTGATCTAACCGGGGAGCTGTTTTTT
-	TRBJ2-5	TRBV2	-	CASSERGGETQYF	TGTGCCAGCAGTGAACGGGGTGGCGAGACCCAGTACTTC
-	TRBJ1-1	TRBV11-1	-	CASGRGGGTEAFF	TGTGCCAGCGGCCGAGGGGGGGGCACTGAAGCTTTCTTT
-	TRBJ1-2	TRBV28	once	CASSFNRYGYTF	TGTGCCAGCAGTTTCAATAGATATGGCTACACCTTC
-	TRBJ1-2	TRBV19	-	CASSSTRQAGRSYGYTF	TGTGCCAGTAGTTCTACTCGACAGGCTGGGAGATCCTATGGCTACACCTTC
TRBD1	TRBJ1-3	TRBV7-2	-	CASSLDRGGNTIYF	TGTGCCAGCAGCTTAGACAGGGGGGGAAACACCATATATTTT
-	TRBJ1-2	TRBV28	-	CASSFGNYGYTF	TGTGCCAGCAGTTTCGGTAACTATGGCTACACCTTC
-	TRBJ2-3	TRBV27	many	CASSTTHSTDTQYF	TGTGCCAGCAGTACAACCCATAGCACAGATACGCAGTATTTT
TRBD1	TRBJ1-2	TRBV6-5	-	CASSLGQGGVRGYTF	TGTGCCAGCAGTTTAGGACAGGGTGGAGTACGTGGCTACACCTTC
TRBD1	TRBJ1-2	TRBV5-1	-	CASSFQGAAGGYTF	TGCGCCAGCAGCTTCCAGGGGGCCGCGGGAGGCTACACCTTC
-	TRBJ1-2	TRBV9	-	CASSPKGGRNYGYTF	TGTGCCAGCAGCCCGAAGGGAGGACGGAACTATGGCTACACCTTC
TRBD1	TRBJ2-2	TRBV19	-	CATTTGQGTGELFF	TGTGCCACTACGACGGGACAGGGGACCGGGGAGCTGTTTTTT
TRBD1	TRBJ1-4	TRBV24-1	once	CATQDRDEKLFF	TGTGCCACTCAGGACAGGGATGAAAAACTGTTTTTT
TRBD1	TRBJ1-1	TRBV18	-	CASSPTGGVSEAFF	TGTGCCAGCTCACCTACAGGGGGGGTATCTGAAGCTTTCTTT
TRBD1	TRBJ2-2	TRBV5-6	-	CASSWDRGNTGELFF	TGTGCCAGCAGCTGGGACAGGGGTAACACCGGGGAGCTGTTTTTT
TRBD2	TRBJ2-3	TRBV7-7	-	CASSLSGADTQYF	TGTGCCAGCAGCTTAAGCGGGGCAGATACGCAGTATTTT
-	TRBJ1-6	TRBV6-5	-	CASSYGSNSRNSPLHF	TGTGCCAGCAGTTACGGGTCGAACAGCCGAAATTCACCCCTCCACTTT
TRBD1	TRBJ2-1	TRBV27	-	CASSRQRQGASHEQFF	TGTGCCAGCAGTCGTCAAAGACAGGGTGCGAGCCATGAGCAGTTCTTC
-	TRBJ2-5	TRBV23-1	-	CASVHGLSETQYF	TGCGCCAGCGTTCACGGTCTTTCAGAGACCCAGTACTTC
-	TRBJ1-4	TRBV2	-	CATYQGATNEKLFF	TGTGCCACCTACCAAGGGGCCACTAATGAAAAACTGTTTTTT
TRBD1	TRBJ1-2	TRBV7-9	once	CASSLPGGDYGYTF	TGTGCCAGCAGCTTACCAGGGGGCGACTATGGCTACACCTTC
-	TRBJ1-2	TRBV5-4	-	CASSLDPVRAGVGYTF	TGTGCCAGCAGCTTGGACCCGGTTCGGGCAGGGGTTGGCTACACCTTC
-	TRBJ1-2	TRBV19	-	CASSPQGSGYGYTF	TGTGCCAGTAGCCCACAGGGCTCCGGCTATGGCTACACCTTC
-	TRBJ2-1	TRBV5-6	-	CASSLGTWGEQFF	TGTGCCAGCAGCTTAGGGACTTGGGGTGAGCAGTTCTTC
TRBD1	TRBJ1-4	TRBV3-1/TRBV3-2	-	CASSHRNRGHSEKLFF	TGTGCCAGCAGCCACCGCAACAGGGGGCATAGTGAAAAACTGTTTTTT
-	TRBJ2-3	TRBV10-2	-	CASRGGGTDTQYF	TGCGCCAGCAGAGGCGGGGGCACAGATACGCAGTATTTT
TRBD2	TRBJ2-3	TRBV27	-	CASSPTYLLAGETDTQYF	TGTGCCAGCAGTCCCACCTACTTGCTAGCGGGAGAAACAGATACGCAGTATTTT
-	TRBJ1-4	TRBV7-8	-	CASSPGLFNEKLFF	TGTGCCAGCAGCCCAGGACTGTTTAATGAAAAACTGTTTTTT
-	TRBJ1-3	TRBV28	-	CASKSSGNTIYF	TGTGCCAGCAAATCATCCGGAAACACCATATATTTT
-	TRBJ1-4	TRBV4-2	once	CASTRNRLANEKLFF	TGTGCCAGCACCCGGAACAGGTTAGCTAATGAAAAACTGTTTTTT
-	TRBJ1-3	TRBV24-1	-	CATSQTAGNTIYF	TGTGCCACCAGTCAGACAGCCGGAAACACCATATATTTT
-	TRBJ1-6	TRBV6-2/TRBV6-3	once	CASSLNTGLTASSPLHF	TGTGCCAGCAGCCTCAATACCGGACTCACAGCAAGCTCACCCCTCCACTTT
-	TRBJ1-4	TRBV7-9	-	CASSLEGLTNEKLFF	TGTGCCAGCAGCTTAGAGGGGTTGACTAATGAAAAACTGTTTTTT
TRBD1	TRBJ1-2	TRBV6-2/TRBV6-3	-	CASSTQGQNYGYTF	TGTGCCAGCAGTACCCAGGGACAGAACTATGGCTACACCTTC
-	TRBJ1-1	TRBV5-1	-	CASSLQEGFAEAFF	TGCGCCAGCAGCTTACAGGAGGGGTTCGCTGAAGCTTTCTTT
-	TRBJ2-5	TRBV5-1	-	CASSYPGLGIMGAQETQYF	TGCGCCAGCAGCTATCCGGGACTGGGGATAATGGGCGCGCAAGAGACCCAGTACTTC
-	TRBJ2-1	TRBV9	-	CASSVVAGDYSQQFF	TGTGCCAGCAGCGTAGTTGCAGGGGATTACAGCCAGCAGTTCTTC
-	TRBJ1-2	TRBV28	-	CASSFGRGGADRLYGYTF	TGTGCCAGCAGTTTTGGTCGCGGGGGGGCCGACCGCCTCTATGGCTACACCTTC
TRBD1	TRBJ2-2	TRBV7-8	-	CASSFRDRGVPGELFF	TGTGCCAGCAGCTTTAGGGACAGGGGGGTCCCCGGGGAGCTGTTTTTT
TRBD1	TRBJ1-4	TRBV30	-	CAWRGTAGGLFF	TGTGCCTGGAGGGGGACAGCCGGGGGACTGTTTTTT
TRBD1	TRBJ2-6	TRBV5-4	-	CASSWKQGFGANVLTF	TGTGCCAGCAGCTGGAAACAGGGGTTTGGGGCCAACGTCCTGACTTTC
TRBD2	TRBJ2-7	TRBV5-1	-	CASSLDPGRASYEQYF	TGCGCCAGCAGCTTGGACCCCGGGAGGGCCTCCTACGAGCAGTACTTC
TRBD1	TRBJ2-1	TRBV30	-	CAWSGTGTYNEQFF	TGTGCCTGGTCGGGGACAGGCACCTACAATGAGCAGTTCTTC
TRBD2	TRBJ2-1	TRBV7-2	-	CASSSVRGGGNEQFF	TGTGCCAGCAGCTCAGTGCGGGGGGGCGGGAATGAGCAGTTCTTC